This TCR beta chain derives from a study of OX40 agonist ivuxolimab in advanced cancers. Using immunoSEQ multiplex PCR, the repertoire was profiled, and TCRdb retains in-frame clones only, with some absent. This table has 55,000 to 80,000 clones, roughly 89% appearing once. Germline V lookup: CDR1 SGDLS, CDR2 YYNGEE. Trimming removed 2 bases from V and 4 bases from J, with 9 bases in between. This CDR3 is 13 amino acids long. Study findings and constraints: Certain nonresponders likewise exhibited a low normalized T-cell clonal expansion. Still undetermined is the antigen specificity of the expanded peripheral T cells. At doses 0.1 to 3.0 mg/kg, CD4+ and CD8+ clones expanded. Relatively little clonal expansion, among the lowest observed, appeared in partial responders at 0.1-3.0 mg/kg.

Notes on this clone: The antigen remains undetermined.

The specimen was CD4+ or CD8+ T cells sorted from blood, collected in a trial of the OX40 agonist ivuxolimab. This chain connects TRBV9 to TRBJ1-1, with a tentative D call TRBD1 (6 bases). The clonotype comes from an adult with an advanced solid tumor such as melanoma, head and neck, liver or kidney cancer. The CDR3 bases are TGTGCCAGCAGCGTGACAGGTTCCACTGAAGCTTTCTTT. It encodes CASSVTGSTEAFF.